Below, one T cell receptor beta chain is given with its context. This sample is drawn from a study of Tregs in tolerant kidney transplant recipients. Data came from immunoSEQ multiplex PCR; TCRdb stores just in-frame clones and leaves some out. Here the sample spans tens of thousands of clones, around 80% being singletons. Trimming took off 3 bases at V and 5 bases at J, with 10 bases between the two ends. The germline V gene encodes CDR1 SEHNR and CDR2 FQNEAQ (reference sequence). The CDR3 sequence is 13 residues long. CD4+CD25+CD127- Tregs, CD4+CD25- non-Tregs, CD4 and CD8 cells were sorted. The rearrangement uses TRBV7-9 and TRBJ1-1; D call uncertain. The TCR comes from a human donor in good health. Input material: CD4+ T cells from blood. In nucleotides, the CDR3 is TGTGCCAGCAGCTTTCAATCGGGGACTGAAGCTTTCTTT. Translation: CASSFQSGTEAFF. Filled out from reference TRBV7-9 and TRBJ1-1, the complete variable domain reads DTGVSQNPRHKITKRGQNVTFRCDPISEHNRLYWYRQTLGQGPEFLTYFQNEAQLEKSRLLSDRFSAERPKGSFSTLEIQRTEQGDSAMYLCASSFQSGTEAFFGQGTRLTVV.